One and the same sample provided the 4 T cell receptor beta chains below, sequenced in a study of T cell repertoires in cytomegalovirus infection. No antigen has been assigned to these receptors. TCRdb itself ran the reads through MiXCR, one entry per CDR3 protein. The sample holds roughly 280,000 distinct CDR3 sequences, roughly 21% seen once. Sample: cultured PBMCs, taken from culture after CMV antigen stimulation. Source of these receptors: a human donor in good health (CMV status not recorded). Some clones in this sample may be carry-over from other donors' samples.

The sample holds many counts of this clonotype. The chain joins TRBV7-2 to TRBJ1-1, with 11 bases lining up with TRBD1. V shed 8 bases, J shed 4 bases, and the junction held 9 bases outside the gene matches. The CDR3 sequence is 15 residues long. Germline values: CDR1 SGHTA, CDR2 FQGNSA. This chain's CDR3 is CASLPDRGPPTEAFF. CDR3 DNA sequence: TGTGCCAGCCTCCCGGACAGGGGGCCCCCCACTGAAGCTTTCTTT.

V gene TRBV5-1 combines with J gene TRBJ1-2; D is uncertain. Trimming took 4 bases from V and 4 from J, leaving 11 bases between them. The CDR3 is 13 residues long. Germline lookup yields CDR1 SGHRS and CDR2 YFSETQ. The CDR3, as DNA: TGCGCCAGCAGCGTGGACCTTTCCTATGGCTACACCTTC. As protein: CASSVDLSYGYTF.

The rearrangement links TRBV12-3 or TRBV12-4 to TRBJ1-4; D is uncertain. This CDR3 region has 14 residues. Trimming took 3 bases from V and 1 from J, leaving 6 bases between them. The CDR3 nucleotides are TGTGCCAGCAGTTTCTCAGAAACTAATGAAAAACTGTTTTTT. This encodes CASSFSETNEKLFF.

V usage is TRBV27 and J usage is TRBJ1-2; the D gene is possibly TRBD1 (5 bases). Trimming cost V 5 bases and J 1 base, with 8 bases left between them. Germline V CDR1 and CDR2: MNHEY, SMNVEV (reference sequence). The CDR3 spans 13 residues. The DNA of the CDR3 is TGTGCCAGCAGTGGGACCAATAACTATGGCTACACCTTC. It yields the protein CASSGTNNYGYTF.